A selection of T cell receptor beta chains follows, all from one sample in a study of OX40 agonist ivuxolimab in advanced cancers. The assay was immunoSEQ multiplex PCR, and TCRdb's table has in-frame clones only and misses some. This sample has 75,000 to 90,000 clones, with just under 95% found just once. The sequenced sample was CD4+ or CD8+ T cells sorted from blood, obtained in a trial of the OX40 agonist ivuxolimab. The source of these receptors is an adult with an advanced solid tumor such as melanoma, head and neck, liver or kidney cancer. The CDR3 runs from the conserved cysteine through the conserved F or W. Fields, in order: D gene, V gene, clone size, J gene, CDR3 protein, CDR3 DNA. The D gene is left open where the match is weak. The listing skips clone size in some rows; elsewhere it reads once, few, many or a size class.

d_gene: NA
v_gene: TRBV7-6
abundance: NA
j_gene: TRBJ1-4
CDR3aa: CASSRGVFGDEKLFF
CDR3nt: TGTGCCAGCAGCCGGGGGGTATTTGGGGACGAAAAACTGTTTTTT

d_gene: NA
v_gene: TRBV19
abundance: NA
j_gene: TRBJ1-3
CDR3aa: CASSIDQGPNSGNTIYF
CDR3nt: TGTGCCAGTAGTATAGATCAGGGACCGAACTCTGGAAACACCATATATTTT

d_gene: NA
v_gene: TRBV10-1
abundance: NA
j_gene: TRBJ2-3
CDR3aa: CASSESTVWRGDTQYF
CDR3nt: TGCGCCAGCAGTGAGTCCACGGTCTGGCGTGGGGATACGCAGTATTTT

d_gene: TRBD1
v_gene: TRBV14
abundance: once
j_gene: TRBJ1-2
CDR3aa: CASSQDGRGSYGYTF
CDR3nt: TGTGCCAGCAGCCAAGATGGCAGGGGGTCCTATGGCTACACCTTC

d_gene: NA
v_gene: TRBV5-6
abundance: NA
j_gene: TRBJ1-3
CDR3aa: CASSLGLSGNTIYF
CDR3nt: TGTGCCAGCAGCTTGGGTCTCTCTGGAAACACCATATATTTT

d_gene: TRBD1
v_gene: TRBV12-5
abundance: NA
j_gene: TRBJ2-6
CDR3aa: CASGLGTGGSGANVLTF
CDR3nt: TGTGCTAGTGGTTTGGGGACAGGGGGTTCTGGGGCCAACGTCCTGACTTTC

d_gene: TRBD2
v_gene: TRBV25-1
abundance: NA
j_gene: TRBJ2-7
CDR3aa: CASSASGSYHEQYF
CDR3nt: TGTGCCAGCAGTGCTAGCGGGAGCTACCACGAGCAGTACTTC

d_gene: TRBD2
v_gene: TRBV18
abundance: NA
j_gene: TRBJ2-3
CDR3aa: CASSRDYSTDTQYF
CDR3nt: TGTGCCAGCTCACGGGACTACAGCACAGATACGCAGTATTTT

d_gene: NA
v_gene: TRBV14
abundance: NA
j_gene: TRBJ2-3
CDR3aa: CASSQDQAGAGDTQYF
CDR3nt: TGTGCCAGCAGCCAAGATCAGGCTGGGGCAGGAGATACGCAGTATTTT

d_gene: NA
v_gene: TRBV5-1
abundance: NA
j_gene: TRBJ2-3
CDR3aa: CASSLVDGSTDTQYF
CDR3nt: TGCGCCAGCAGCTTGGTGGACGGCAGCACAGATACGCAGTATTTT

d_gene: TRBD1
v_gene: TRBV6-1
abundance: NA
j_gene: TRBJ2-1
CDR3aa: CASLGTGRDEQFF
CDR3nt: TGTGCCAGTCTTGGGACAGGGAGGGATGAGCAGTTCTTC

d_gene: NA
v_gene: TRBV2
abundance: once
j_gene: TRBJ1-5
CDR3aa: CASSVADGQPQHF
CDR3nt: TGTGCCAGCAGTGTTGCGGACGGTCAGCCCCAGCATTTT

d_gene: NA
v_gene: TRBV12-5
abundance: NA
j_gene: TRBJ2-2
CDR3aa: CASGLVTRGSGELFF
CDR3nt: TGTGCTAGTGGTTTGGTAACGCGGGGCTCCGGGGAGCTGTTTTTT

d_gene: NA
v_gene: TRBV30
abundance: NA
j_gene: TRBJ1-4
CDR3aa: CAWKGRNEKLFF
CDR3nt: TGTGCCTGGAAGGGGCGTAATGAAAAACTGTTTTTT

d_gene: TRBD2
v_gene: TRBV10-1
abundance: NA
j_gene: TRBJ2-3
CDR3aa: CASSPSGRPDTQYF
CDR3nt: TGCGCCAGCAGTCCTAGCGGGAGGCCAGATACGCAGTATTTT

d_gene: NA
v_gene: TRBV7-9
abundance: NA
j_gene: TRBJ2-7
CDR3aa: CASSTRPGGSYEQYF
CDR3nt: TGTGCCAGCAGCACACGCCCGGGGGGCAGTTACGAGCAGTACTTC

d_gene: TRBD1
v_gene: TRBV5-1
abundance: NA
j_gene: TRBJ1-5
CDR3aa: CASSLGTGVQPQHF
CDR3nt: TGCGCCAGCAGTCTTGGGACAGGGGTACAGCCCCAGCATTTT